The 11 T cell receptor beta chains below were found in one sample sequenced in a study of cytomegalovirus exposure and HLA in healthy donors. PCR used 60 Vbeta primers and 13 Jbeta primers. Sequencing used immunoSEQ multiplex PCR; TCRdb keeps in-frame clones, though not all of them. Of 250,000 to 350,000 clones listed, roughly 80% are singletons. Sequencing was done on a sample of PBMCs. The receptors derive from a girl aged 2 to 10 in good health and CMV-seronegative.

The chain couples TRBV23-1 to TRBJ2-7, with a possible D match to TRBD2 (6 bases). TRBV23-1 has ORF status, its function being uncertain. CDR3 size: 17 residues. Trimming took 3 bases from V and 3 from J, leaving 21 bases between them. CDR3 amino acids: CASSHLRFNWRGYEQYF. CDR3 in DNA: TGCGCCAGCAGTCATTTGCGCTTTAATTGGCGGGGCTACGAGCAGTACTTC.

The gene calls are TRBV9 and TRBJ2-1; 9 nucleotides line up with TRBD2. Trimming removed 4 bases from V and 6 bases from J; junction bases left unmatched: 5. CDR1 SGDLS and CDR2 YYNGEE come from the germline V gene. The CDR3 has 14 amino acids. The CDR3: CASSRREGINEQFF. DNA of the CDR3: TGTGCCAGCAGCCGGCGGGAGGGCATCAATGAGCAGTTCTTC.

The chain uses TRBV5-6 and TRBJ1-1; TRBD1 aligns across 9 bases. Germline V gene sequence: CDR1 SGHDT, CDR2 YYEEEE. The V and J ends lost 1 base and 0 bases, in that order; junction bases with no gene match: 10. The CDR3 has 18 amino acids. The CDR3 DNA is TGTGCCAGCAGCTTGCAACAGGGGGCGGGGTTGGTGAACACTGAAGCTTTCTTT. This codes for CASSLQQGAGLVNTEAFF.

This clone has only a few counts. This chain uses TRBV6-5 with TRBJ1-5; a possible D gene is TRBD1 (5 bases). V lost 7 bases, J lost 1 base, and 14 bases lay in between. CDR3 length: 15 amino acids. The germline V gene has CDR1 MNHEY and CDR2 SVGAGI. In nucleotides, the CDR3 is TGTGCCAGCACCAGGGAGGACGGGAGCAATCAGCCCCAGCATTTT. Translating it yields CASTREDGSNQPQHF.

The gene calls are TRBV7-2 and TRBJ2-7, with D possibly matching TRBD2 (6 bases). The CDR3 has 17 residues. Deletions cut 1 base from V and 3 bases from J, with 19 bases between. Per germline, CDR1 SGHTA and CDR2 FQGNSA. The CDR3 bases are TGTGCCAGCAGCTTAGTCTACCAAGGGAGGCGAAACTACGAGCAGTACTTC. Translating gives CASSLVYQGRRNYEQYF.

The rearrangement links TRBV5-1 to TRBJ2-1; no clear D gene. Germline V gene data show CDR1 as SGHRS and CDR2 as YFSETQ. V lost 0 bases, J lost 10 bases, and 11 bases lay in between. This CDR3 has 13 residues. The CDR3 loop reads CASSLVLVAEQFF. The CDR3 region has the DNA TGCGCCAGCAGCTTGGTTCTGGTAGCAGAGCAGTTCTTC.

The CDR3 DNA is TGTGCCAGCAGCTGGACAGGGGGCGGCGGGGAGCTGTTTTTT. Residues: CASSWTGGGGELFF. The V call is TRBV6-5, the J call TRBJ2-2, with 11 bases aligning to TRBD1. This CDR3 has 14 amino acids. CDR1 and CDR2 (germline): MNHEY, SVGAGI. V was pared by 6 bases and J by 7 bases, with 4 bases of the junction left unmatched.

This clone was seen a few times. The chain links TRBV5-1 to TRBJ2-1; D not resolved. Trimming took off 0 bases at V and 10 bases at J, with 8 bases between the two ends. The CDR3 sequence is 12 residues long. The germline V gene encodes CDR1 SGHRS and CDR2 YFSETQ. CDR3 DNA sequence: TGCGCCAGCAGCTTGGTCGAGAGGGAGCAGTTCTTC. It encodes CASSLVEREQFF.

This chain connects TRBV27 to TRBJ1-2; no definite D call. The germline V gene has CDR1 MNHEY and CDR2 SMNVEV (reference sequence). The CDR3 length is 14 residues. The ends were cut back, 2 bases at V and 6 bases at J, with 13 bases in the middle. The chain's CDR3 is CASSLGSPGNGYTF. CDR3 sequence (DNA): TGTGCCAGCAGTTTAGGGTCTCCAGGAAATGGCTACACCTTC.

The V call is TRBV19, the J call TRBJ1-2, with 8 bases identical to TRBD1. Per germline, CDR1 LNHDA and CDR2 SQIVND (reference sequence). This CDR3 contains 16 residues. J was trimmed by 1 base and V by 4 bases; bases with no gene match: 8. The CDR3 DNA reads as TGTGCCAGTAGTACTCGACAGGGGCATTTTAACTATGGCTACACCTTC. Protein: CASSTRQGHFNYGYTF.

J is TRBJ1-2 and V is TRBV28; maybe TRBD1 (6 bases). Germline lookup yields CDR1 MDHEN and CDR2 SYDVKM. The CDR3 loop spans 13 amino acids. Trimming removed 8 bases at V and 8 bases at J, with 18 bases between. The CDR3 here is CASGETGSGGYTF. In nucleotides, the CDR3 is TGTGCCAGCGGAGAAACAGGGAGTGGGGGCTACACCTTC.